What follows are 4 T cell receptor beta chains derived from one specimen sequenced in a study of shared clonotypes between healthy human individuals. Libraries were prepared by immunoSEQ multiplex PCR; TCRdb keeps only in-frame clonotypes and omits some of them. The table records around 1.6 million clones, approximately 98% of them present only once. The sample was naive CD4+ T cells sorted from blood. Subset of the sample: CD45RA+ positively selected. These receptors originate from a man aged 25-45 years in good health.

This chain links TRBV11-2 with TRBJ1-1, with 7 bases that match TRBD1. The CDR3 runs to 16 residues. V gave up 5 bases and J gave up 5 bases; unmatched junction bases: 14. In germline, CDR1 is SGHAT, CDR2 FQNNGV. The CDR3: CASSPGAPYRGTEAFF. CDR3 nucleotides: TGTGCCAGCAGCCCGGGGGCACCTTACAGGGGTACTGAAGCTTTCTTT.

The chain links TRBV10-3 to TRBJ2-3; D might be TRBD1 (7 bases). In germline, CDR1 is ENHRY, CDR2 SYGVKD. The V end lost 6 bases, the J end lost 3 bases, and 25 bases lay between the germline ends. The CDR3 spans 18 residues. The CDR3 DNA follows: TGTGCCATCAGCCCTTACAGGGGCTCTCAGGGGGGTACAGATACGCAGTATTTT. This codes for CAISPYRGSQGGTDTQYF.

About this clone: Other DNA sequences in the sample encode the same CDR3. CDR3 amino acids: CASSLDYGYTF. The CDR3 coding sequence is TGTGCCAGCAGCTTGGATTATGGCTACACCTTC. J is TRBJ1-2 and V is TRBV5-4; D remains unclear. The germline CDR1 and CDR2 sequences are SGHNT and YYREEE (reference sequence). The V end lost 0 bases, the J end lost 5 bases, and 2 bases lay between the germline ends. The CDR3 is 11 residues long.

DNA for the CDR3: TGCGCCAGCAGCTTACAGGCGTCCCAAGAGACCCAGTACTTC. Translating it yields CASSLQASQETQYF. The chain links TRBV5-1 to TRBJ2-5; D is possibly TRBD1 (5 bases). This CDR3 has 14 residues. Trimming removed 2 bases from V and 1 base from J, with 9 bases in between. Germline V gene sequence: CDR1 SGHRS, CDR2 YFSETQ.